The 4 T cell receptor beta chains presented below share a single source sample, sequenced in a study of shared clonotypes between healthy human individuals. Sequenced by immunoSEQ multiplex PCR; TCRdb stores in-frame clones only, minus some. The sample lists over a million clones; roughly 97% were seen once. The source material was naive CD4+ T cells sorted from blood. Documented subset: CD45RA+ positively selected. Source of these receptors: a man younger than 45 in good health.

The genes are TRBV6-4 and TRBJ2-1, with 10 bases fitting TRBD2. V lost 5 bases, J lost 9 bases, and 7 bases stayed unmatched. Germline lookup yields CDR1 MRHNA and CDR2 SNTAGT. The CDR3 spans 14 residues. CDR3: CASSHLAGEGEQFF. CDR3 DNA sequence: TGTGCCAGCAGTCACCTAGCGGGAGAGGGTGAGCAGTTCTTC.

J is TRBJ1-3 and V is TRBV11-2; maybe TRBD1 (5 bases). In germline, CDR1 is SGHAT, CDR2 FQNNGV. CDR3 length equals 14 residues. With 3 bases removed from V and 4 bases from J, the gap between germline ends came to 10 bases. Here the CDR3 DNA reads TGTGCCAGCAGCTTGGGCGGGGCGGGAAACACCATATATTTT. As protein: CASSLGGAGNTIYF. The variable domain in full, with the rest retrieved from reference TRBV11-2 and TRBJ1-3, is EAGVAQSPRYKIIEKRQSVAFWCNPISGHATLYWYQQILGQGPKLLIQFQNNGVVDDSQLPKDRFSAERLKGVDSTLKIQPAKLEDSAVYLCASSLGGAGNTIYFGEGSWLTVV.

The chain employs TRBV5-1 and TRBJ2-5; a weak D match, TRBD1 (5 bases). The germline V and J ends were trimmed by 0 bases and 1 base, with 10 bases remaining between them. This CDR3 is built from 15 residues. Per germline, CDR1 SGHRS and CDR2 YFSETQ. The CDR3 loop is CASSLVTGPQETQYF. The CDR3 region has the DNA TGCGCCAGCAGCTTGGTTACAGGACCCCAAGAGACCCAGTACTTC.

This chain connects TRBV11-2 to TRBJ2-5; TRBD2 aligns across 8 bases. The CDR3 extends over 14 amino acids. The germline CDR1 and CDR2 sequences are SGHAT and FQNNGV. V gave up 7 bases and J gave up 3 bases; unmatched junction bases: 7. CDR3 region: CASIRLAREETQYF. CDR3 sequence (DNA): TGTGCCAGCATCAGACTAGCGAGGGAAGAGACCCAGTACTTC.